These 25 T cell receptor beta chains share one sample of origin, sequenced in a study of molecular identifiers for immune sequencing clone quantification. TCRdb processed the PCR reads anew with MiXCR; each CDR3 protein has one entry. The table records roughly 90,000 distinct CDR3 sequences, over 15% of them present only once. The sample comprised naive CD8+ T cells from blood, with Jurkat cell RNA spiked in. Subset specified: FACS-sorted CD8+CD4-CCR7+CD45RA+ naive T cells. These receptors were collected from a human donor in good health. Some libraries in this study had Jurkat cell RNA spiked in.

A few counts support this clonotype. V gene TRBV6-1 combines with J gene TRBJ2-1, with a possible D match to TRBD1 (6 bases). V lost 2 bases and J lost 2, with 13 bases in between. In germline, CDR1 is MNHNS, CDR2 SASEGT. The CDR3 runs to 16 residues. The CDR3 protein is CASSEIGQGPYNEQFF. In DNA, the CDR3 is TGTGCCAGCAGTGAAATCGGGCAGGGGCCCTACAATGAGCAGTTCTTC.

This clonotype was seen ten or more times. CDR3 coding DNA: TGCGCCAGCAGCACAGGGTTTGGATTAGCCAAAAACATTCAGTACTTC. Translation gives CASSTGFGLAKNIQYF. V usage is TRBV4-3 and J usage is TRBJ2-4; D may be TRBD1 (6 bases). Between the trimmed V and J ends, which lost 5 bases and 0 bases, there was a span of 14 bases. This CDR3 has 16 residues. Per the germline V gene, CDR1 is LGHNA and CDR2 is YSLEER.

This clonotype came up many times. The chain couples TRBV5-1 to TRBJ1-3, with no clear D. The CDR3 contains 15 residues. Trimming shortened V by 9 bases and J by 0 bases, and 16 bases separated the two germline ends. Germline CDR1 SGHRS, CDR2 YFSETQ. The CDR3 DNA reads as TGCGCCATCACCAACAGCATCATCTCTGGAAACACCATATATTTT. Translated, it gives CAITNSIISGNTIYF. The variable domain in full, with the rest retrieved from reference TRBV5-1 and TRBJ1-3, is KAGVTQTPRYLIKTRGQQVTLSCSPISGHRSVSWYQQTPGQGLQFLFEYFSETQRNKGNFPGRFSGRQFSNSRSEMNVSTLELGDSALYLCAITNSIISGNTIYFGEGSWLTVV.

Ten or more counts support this clonotype. The chain uses TRBV2 and TRBJ2-1; D is uncertain. This CDR3 region has 15 residues. V was shortened by 6 bases and J by 0 bases, with 12 bases between the two germline ends. In germline, CDR1 is SNHLY, CDR2 FYNNEI. The CDR3 DNA follows: TGTGCCAGCAGGAAGGATTCAAGCTCCTACAATGAGCAGTTCTTC. Translating gives CASRKDSSSYNEQFF. The full variable domain, with the rest looked up from reference TRBV2 and TRBJ2-1, is EPEVTQTPSHQVTQMGQEVILRCVPISNHLYFYWYRQILGQKVEFLVSFYNNEISEKSEIFDDQFSVERPDGSNFTLKIRSTKLEDSAMYFCASRKDSSSYNEQFFGPGTRLTVL.

The sample holds many counts of this clonotype. The genes are TRBV7-9 and TRBJ2-1; D not certain. Trimming removed 8 bases at V and 0 bases at J, with 2 bases between. CDR3 length: 11 amino acids. CDR1 is SEHNR, CDR2 FQNEAQ, per germline (reference sequence). In DNA form, the CDR3 reads TGTGCCAGCGGCTCCTACAATGAGCAGTTCTTC. Residues: CASGSYNEQFF.

This clonotype was detected ten times or more. V usage is TRBV4-1 and J usage is TRBJ1-6; D is undetermined. Germline CDR1 MGHRA, CDR2 YSYEKL. The V and J ends lost 0 bases and 4 bases respectively, with 10 bases between them. The CDR3 covers 16 residues. The CDR3 DNA reads as TGCGCCAGCAGCCAAGACAGTAAAATTTATAATTCACCCCTCCACTTT. It encodes CASSQDSKIYNSPLHF.

This clonotype was counted many times. V gene TRBV10-3 combines with J gene TRBJ2-7, with D perhaps TRBD1 (6 bases). Germline CDR1 is ENHRY and CDR2 is SYGVKD. The CDR3 consists of 15 residues. Trimming cost V 3 bases and J 4 bases, with 16 bases left between them. CDR3 sequence reads: CAISDTLQGQYEQYF. CDR3 nucleotides: TGTGCCATCAGTGACACCCTGCAGGGACAATACGAGCAGTACTTC.

Within the sample, this clonotype is medium-sized (0.01 to 0.1%). This chain uses TRBV5-6 with TRBJ2-3, with unresolved D. The CDR3 length is 12 residues. V was cut by 2 bases and J by 3 bases, with 4 bases left in between. Germline V gene sequence: CDR1 SGHDT, CDR2 YYEEEE. The CDR3 is CASSLSTDTQYF. The CDR3 nucleotides are TGTGCCAGCAGCTTATCTACAGATACGCAGTATTTT.

To note about this clonotype: A much larger clone sits a single nucleotide away, making a read error possible. The gene calls are TRBV7-9 and TRBJ2-7; 13 nucleotides agree with TRBD2. This CDR3 contains 15 residues. CDR1 and CDR2 (germline): SEHNR, FQNEAQ (reference sequence). The CDR3 DNA sequence: TGTGCCTGCAGCCCAACTAGCGGGGGGGCCTACGAGCAGTACTTC. Its translation is CACSPTSGGAYEQYF. The full variable domain, in which reference TRBV7-9 and TRBJ2-7 provide the parts outside the CDR3, is DTGVSQNPRHKITKRGQNVTFRCDPISEHNRLYWYRQTLGQGPEFLTYFQNEAQLEKSRLLSDRFSAERPKGSFSTLEIQRTEQGDSAMYLCACSPTSGGAYEQYFGPGTRLTVT.

V usage is TRBV27 and J usage is TRBJ2-7; D not resolved. The CDR3 length is 13 residues. Germline values: CDR1 MNHEY, CDR2 SMNVEV (reference sequence). Deletions cut 7 bases from V and 3 bases from J, with 13 bases between. The CDR3 here is CASKTVSDYEQYF. The DNA for the CDR3 is TGTGCCAGCAAAACAGTCTCAGACTACGAGCAGTACTTC.

This clonotype has ten or more counts. This chain connects TRBV10-3 to TRBJ2-5; weak D call: TRBD1 (6 bases). The CDR3 consists of 13 residues. Looked up from germline, CDR1 is ENHRY and CDR2 is SYGVKD. V was shortened by 8 bases and J by 2 bases, with 12 bases between the two germline ends. CDR3 loop: CAIAGDLQETQYF. The CDR3 DNA is TGTGCCATCGCAGGGGACCTACAAGAGACCCAGTACTTC.

This clonotype was counted at least ten times. The gene calls are TRBV7-9 and TRBJ2-7, with a possible D match to TRBD2 (5 bases). V shed 5 bases and J shed 4 bases, with 15 bases lying between them. The length of the CDR3 is 14 residues. Germline V gene sequence: CDR1 SEHNR, CDR2 FQNEAQ (reference sequence). CDR3 DNA sequence: TGTGCCAGCAGCGGCGATAGCGAGAGATACGAGCAGTACTTC. Protein sequence: CASSGDSERYEQYF.

The gene calls are TRBV27 and TRBJ2-1; the D gene is possibly TRBD2 (5 bases). Germline values: CDR1 MNHEY, CDR2 SMNVEV (reference sequence). The CDR3 covers 16 residues. The ends were cut back, 2 bases at V and 9 bases at J, with 20 bases in the middle. The CDR3 region is CASSLIQPLAFSEQFF. CDR3 sequence (DNA): TGTGCCAGCAGTTTAATCCAACCCCTAGCTTTCAGTGAGCAGTTCTTC.

This clonotype was seen repeatedly, ten times or more. The chain uses TRBV2 and TRBJ1-2; 7 nucleotides line up with TRBD1. Germline values: CDR1 SNHLY, CDR2 FYNNEI. V shed 7 bases, J shed 3 bases, and the junction held 8 bases outside the gene matches. This CDR3 has 14 residues. CDR3 sequence (DNA): TGTGCCAGCAACCCCGACAGGGACGACTATGGCTACACCTTC. This translates into CASNPDRDDYGYTF.

This clonotype was found many times. The chain recombines TRBV6-5 with TRBJ1-5; D perhaps matches TRBD1 (6 bases). V lost 2 bases and J lost 1, with 9 bases in between. Germline lookup yields CDR1 MNHEY and CDR2 SVGAGI. This CDR3 has 15 residues. The chain's CDR3 is CASSYGGPSNQPQHF. For the CDR3, the DNA is TGTGCCAGCAGTTACGGGGGGCCAAGCAATCAGCCCCAGCATTTT.

Concerning this clonotype: A much larger clone lies a single base off, so this may be a read error. The rearrangement links TRBV15 to TRBJ2-5, with 8 bases aligning to TRBD1. This CDR3 has 14 amino acids. Germline lookup yields CDR1 LNHNV and CDR2 YYDKDF (reference sequence). The CDR3 region is CATRLARGQETRYF. CDR3 in DNA: TGTGCCACCCGCCTCGCCAGGGGGCAAGAGACCCGGTACTTC.

This clonotype was detected many times. The chain links TRBV20-1 to TRBJ2-1, with no clear D. The CDR3 has 11 amino acids. Germline loops: CDR1 DFQATT, CDR2 SNEGSKA (reference sequence). CDR3 nucleotide sequence: TGCAGGGGCCAGAGAAACAATGAGCAGTTCTTC. The encoded protein is CRGQRNNEQFF.

This clonotype has a handful of counts. As the CDR3 is not closed by the conserved phenylalanine or tryptophan, this likely results from a read error. The rearrangement links TRBV3-1 to TRBJ1-4, with a possible D match to TRBD1 (5 bases). This CDR3 is 16 amino acids long. V gave up 0 bases and J gave up 7 bases, with 15 bases separating them. Germline values: CDR1 LGHDT, CDR2 YNNKEL (reference sequence). The CDR3 nucleotides read TGTGCCAGCAGCCAAGATTACGTCAGGGTTGGTGAAAAACTGTTTTTA. It specifies CASSQDYVRVGEKLFL.

In its sample, this clonotype was seen many times. The gene calls are TRBV20-1 and TRBJ1-1; no clear D gene. The CDR3 sequence is 14 residues long. V shed 6 bases and J shed 0 bases, with 14 bases lying between them. Germline V gene data show CDR1 as DFQATT and CDR2 as SNEGSKA (reference sequence). The CDR3 nucleotides read TGCAGTGCAATCCCGACTGGCATGAACACTGAAGCTTTCTTT. Amino acids: CSAIPTGMNTEAFF.

A note on this clonotype: A much bigger clone sits one base away, suggesting this may be a read error. The J gene is TRBJ2-1, the V gene TRBV13; possibly TRBD1 for D (6 bases). Germline CDR1 reads PRHDT; CDR2 reads FYEKMQ (reference sequence). This CDR3 contains 14 residues. CDR3 sequence: CVSSRGSGVNEQFF. CDR3 nucleotide sequence: TGTGTCAGCAGTAGGGGGTCTGGTGTGAATGAGCAGTTCTTC.

This clonotype was recorded many times. This rearrangement joins TRBV28 to TRBJ2-5; no clear D gene. There are 14 residues in the CDR3. Germline assignment: CDR1 MDHEN and CDR2 SYDVKM. V shed 6 bases and J shed 3 bases, with 14 bases lying between them. The CDR3 coding sequence is TGTGCCAGCAGCCGGGCGTACGGAAAAGAGACCCAGTACTTC. Its protein product is CASSRAYGKETQYF.

There are many counts of this clonotype. The V call is TRBV9, the J call TRBJ2-3; D is ambiguous. Trimming pared 4 bases from V and 4 bases from J, leaving 22 bases between. Looked up from germline, CDR1 is SGDLS and CDR2 is YYNGEE. CDR3 length equals 17 residues. The CDR3 reads CASSPSTASWVADTQYF. For the CDR3, the DNA is TGTGCCAGCAGCCCAAGTACGGCAAGTTGGGTGGCAGATACGCAGTATTTT.

This clonotype showed up many times. The rearrangement links TRBV7-2 to TRBJ2-7; 11 positions match TRBD1. Germline CDR1 and CDR2: SGHTA and FQGNSA. Trimming removed 5 bases from V and 2 bases from J; junction bases left unmatched: 5. The CDR3 totals 15 residues. CDR3 DNA: TGTGCCAGCAGCCTAGGACAGGGGGCAGCCTACGAGCAGTACTTC. Protein sequence: CASSLGQGAAYEQYF.

This clonotype appeared many times. The chain uses TRBV27 and TRBJ1-2, with 7 nucleotides matching TRBD1. Trimming at V came to 0 bases and at J to 5 bases, leaving 3 bases not matched to a gene. The length of the CDR3 is 14 residues. The V gene's germline CDR1 is MNHEY and CDR2 SMNVEV (reference sequence). The CDR3 region has the DNA TGTGCCAGCAGTTTATCCGGGACAGCATATGGCTACACCTTC. Amino acid sequence: CASSLSGTAYGYTF.

This clonotype was detected many times. V and J are TRBV19 and TRBJ1-1, with D maybe TRBD1 (6 bases). Germline values: CDR1 LNHDA, CDR2 SQIVND (reference sequence). This CDR3 is built from 13 residues. Trimming took 10 bases from V and 5 from J, leaving 17 bases between them. CDR3 loop: CATTWGGSTEAFF. The CDR3 DNA sequence: TGTGCCACTACTTGGGGGGGCTCTACTGAAGCTTTCTTT.